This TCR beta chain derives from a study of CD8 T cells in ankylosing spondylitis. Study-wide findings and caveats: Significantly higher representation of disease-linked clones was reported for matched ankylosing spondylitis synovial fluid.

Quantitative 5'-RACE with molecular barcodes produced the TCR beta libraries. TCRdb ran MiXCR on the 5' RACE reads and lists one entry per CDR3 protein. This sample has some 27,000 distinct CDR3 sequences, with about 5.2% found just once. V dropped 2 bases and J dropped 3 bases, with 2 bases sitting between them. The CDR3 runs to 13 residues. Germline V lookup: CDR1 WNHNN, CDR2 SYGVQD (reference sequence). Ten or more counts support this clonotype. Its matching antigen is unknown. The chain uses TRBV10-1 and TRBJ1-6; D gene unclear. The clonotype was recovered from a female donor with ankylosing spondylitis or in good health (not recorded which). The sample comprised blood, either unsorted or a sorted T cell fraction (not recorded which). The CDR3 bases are TGCGCCAGCAGTGAGGACTATAATTCACCCCTCCACTTT. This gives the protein CASSEDYNSPLHF.